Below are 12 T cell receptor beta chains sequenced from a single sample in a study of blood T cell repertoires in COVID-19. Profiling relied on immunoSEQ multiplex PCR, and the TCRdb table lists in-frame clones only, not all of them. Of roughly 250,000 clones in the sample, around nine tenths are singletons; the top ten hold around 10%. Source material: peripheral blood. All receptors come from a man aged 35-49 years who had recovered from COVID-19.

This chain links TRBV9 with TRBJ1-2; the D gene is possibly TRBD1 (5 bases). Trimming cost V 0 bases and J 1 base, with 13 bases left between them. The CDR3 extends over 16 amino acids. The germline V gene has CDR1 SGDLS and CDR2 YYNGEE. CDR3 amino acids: CASSVELGVFNYGYTF. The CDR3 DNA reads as TGTGCCAGCAGCGTAGAGTTAGGGGTTTTTAACTATGGCTACACCTTC.

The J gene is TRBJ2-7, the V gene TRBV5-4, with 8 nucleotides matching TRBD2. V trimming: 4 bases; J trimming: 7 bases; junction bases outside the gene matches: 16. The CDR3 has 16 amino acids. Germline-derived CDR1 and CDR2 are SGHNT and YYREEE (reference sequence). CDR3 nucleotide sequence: TGTGCCAGCAGCGTACTTAGCGGGACCGGCTCGGGGGAGCAGTACTTC. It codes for CASSVLSGTGSGEQYF. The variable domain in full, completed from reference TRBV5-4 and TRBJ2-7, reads ETGVTQSPTHLIKTRGQQVTLRCSSQSGHNTVSWYQQALGQGPQFIFQYYREEENGRGNFPPRFSGLQFPNYSSELNVNALELDDSALYLCASSVLSGTGSGEQYFGPGTRLTVT.

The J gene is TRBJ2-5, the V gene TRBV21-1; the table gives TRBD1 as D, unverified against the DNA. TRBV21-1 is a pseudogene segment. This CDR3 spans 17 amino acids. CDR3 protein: CASSKRGRQGVQETQYF. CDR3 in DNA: TGTGCCAGCAGCAAAAGGGGACGACAGGGGGTCCAAGAGACCCAGTACTTC.

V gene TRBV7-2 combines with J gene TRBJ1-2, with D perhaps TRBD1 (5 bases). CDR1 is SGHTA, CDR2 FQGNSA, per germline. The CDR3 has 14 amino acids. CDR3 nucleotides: TGTGCGACGGCTTGGGGCGCCACCAACTATGGCTACACCTTC. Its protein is CATAWGATNYGYTF.

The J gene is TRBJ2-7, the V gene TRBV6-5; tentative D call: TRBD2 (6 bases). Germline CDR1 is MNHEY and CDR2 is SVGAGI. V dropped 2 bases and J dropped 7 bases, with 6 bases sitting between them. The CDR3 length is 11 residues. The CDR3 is CASSYGGEQYF. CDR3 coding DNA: TGTGCCAGCAGTTACGGGGGGGAGCAGTACTTC.

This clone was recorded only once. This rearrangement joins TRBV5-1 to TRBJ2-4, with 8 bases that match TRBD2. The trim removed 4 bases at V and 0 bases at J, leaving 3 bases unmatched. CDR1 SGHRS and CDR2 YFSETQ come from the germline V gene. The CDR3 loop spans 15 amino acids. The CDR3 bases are TGCGCCAGCAGCCCGGGGGGGCTAGCCAAAAACATTCAGTACTTC. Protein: CASSPGGLAKNIQYF.

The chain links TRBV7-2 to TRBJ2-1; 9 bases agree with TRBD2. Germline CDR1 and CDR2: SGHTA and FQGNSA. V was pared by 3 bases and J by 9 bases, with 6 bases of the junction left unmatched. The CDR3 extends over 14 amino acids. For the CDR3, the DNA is TGTGCCAGCAGCTTGTTAGCGGGAGTCGCTGAGCAGTTCTTC. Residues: CASSLLAGVAEQFF.

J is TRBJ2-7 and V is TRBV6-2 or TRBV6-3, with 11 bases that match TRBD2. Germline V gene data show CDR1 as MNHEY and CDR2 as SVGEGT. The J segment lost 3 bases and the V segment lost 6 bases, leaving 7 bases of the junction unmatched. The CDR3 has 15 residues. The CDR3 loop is CASSRTSGSFYEQYF. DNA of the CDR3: TGTGCCAGCAGCCGAACTAGCGGGAGTTTCTACGAGCAGTACTTC.

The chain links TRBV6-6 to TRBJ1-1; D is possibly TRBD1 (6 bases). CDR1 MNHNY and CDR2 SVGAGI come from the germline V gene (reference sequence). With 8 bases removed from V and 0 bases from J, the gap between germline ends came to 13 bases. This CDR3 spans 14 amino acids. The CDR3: CASSDRPMNTEAFF. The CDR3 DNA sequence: TGTGCCAGCTCGGACAGACCTATGAACACTGAAGCTTTCTTT.

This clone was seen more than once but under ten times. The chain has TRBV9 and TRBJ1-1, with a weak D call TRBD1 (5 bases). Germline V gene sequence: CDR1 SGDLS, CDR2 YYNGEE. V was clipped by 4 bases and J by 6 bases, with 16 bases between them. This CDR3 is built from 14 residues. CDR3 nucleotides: TGTGCCAGCAGCCCCCGGGGGGGGTCGGCTGAAGCTTTCTTT. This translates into CASSPRGGSAEAFF.

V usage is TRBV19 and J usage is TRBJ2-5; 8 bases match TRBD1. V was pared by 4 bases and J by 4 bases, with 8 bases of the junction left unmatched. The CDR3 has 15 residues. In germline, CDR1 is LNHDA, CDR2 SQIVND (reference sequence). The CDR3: CASSTDRVRAETQYF. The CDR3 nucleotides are TGTGCCAGTAGTACGGACAGGGTCAGGGCAGAGACCCAGTACTTC. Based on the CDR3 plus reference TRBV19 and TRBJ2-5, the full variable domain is DGGITQSPKYLFRKEGQNVTLSCEQNLNHDAMYWYRQDPGQGLRLIYYSQIVNDFQKGDIAEGYSVSREKKESFPLTVTSAQKNPTAFYLCASSTDRVRAETQYFGPGTRLLVL.

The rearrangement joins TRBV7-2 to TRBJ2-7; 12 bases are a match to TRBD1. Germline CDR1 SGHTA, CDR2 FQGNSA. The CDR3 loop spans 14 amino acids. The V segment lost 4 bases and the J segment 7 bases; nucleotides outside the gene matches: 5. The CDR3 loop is CASSYGDRGREQYF. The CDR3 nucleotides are TGTGCCAGCAGCTACGGGGACAGGGGGCGAGAGCAGTACTTC.